The 27 T cell receptor beta chains in this list originate from one sample, sequenced in a study of OX40 agonist ivuxolimab in advanced cancers. Assay used: immunoSEQ multiplex PCR; TCRdb lists only in-frame clones, some missing. The sample holds tens of thousands of clones; around 88% are singletons and the top ten take about 0.8%. Sequences were derived from CD4+ or CD8+ T cells sorted from blood, sampled in a trial of the OX40 agonist ivuxolimab. The receptors shown here come from an adult with an advanced solid tumor such as melanoma, head and neck, liver or kidney cancer.

This rearrangement joins TRBV19 to TRBJ2-2; the match to TRBD1 covers 7 bases. The CDR3 contains 16 residues. Germline CDR1 and CDR2: LNHDA and SQIVND (reference sequence). V shed 1 base and J 2 bases; nucleotides not matched to a gene: 4. CDR3 nucleotides: TGTGCCAGTAGTATAGGGAGACAGGGAAACACCGGGGAGCTGTTTTTT. Encoded protein: CASSIGRQGNTGELFF.

V usage is TRBV19 and J usage is TRBJ1-1; possible D gene TRBD1, 6 bases. Looked up from germline, CDR1 is LNHDA and CDR2 is SQIVND (reference sequence). With 3 bases removed from V and 5 bases from J, the gap between germline ends came to 13 bases. The CDR3 loop spans 14 amino acids. The CDR3 sequence is CASSMRTADTEAFF. In DNA, the CDR3 is TGTGCCAGTAGTATGAGGACAGCAGATACTGAAGCTTTCTTT.

This clone was detected a few times. This sequence joins TRBV6-1 and TRBJ1-5; maybe TRBD1 (5 bases). CDR3 length: 14 residues. From germline, CDR1 is MNHNS and CDR2 SASEGT. Trimming took 5 bases from V and 6 from J, leaving 14 bases between them. The chain's CDR3 is CASSTSGRAQPQHF. The CDR3 DNA is TGTGCCAGCAGTACCTCAGGGCGGGCTCAGCCCCAGCATTTT.

This chain connects TRBV5-1 to TRBJ2-3; D is undetermined. CDR3 length: 15 residues. V lost 0 bases, J lost 1 base, and 9 bases lay in between. Germline values: CDR1 SGHRS, CDR2 YFSETQ. The CDR3: CASSLGQPGTDTQYF. Written as DNA, the CDR3 is TGCGCCAGCAGCTTGGGTCAGCCCGGCACAGATACGCAGTATTTT.

This clone was seen once. The chain carries TRBV21-1 and TRBJ2-5; the table gives TRBD1 as D, unverified against the DNA. TRBV21-1 corresponds to a pseudogene. The CDR3 is 15 residues long. The CDR3 reads CARKTRTGTGETQYF. CDR3 in DNA: TGTGCCAGGAAAACTCGGACAGGGACGGGGGAGACCCAGTACTTC.

V is TRBV5-1 and J is TRBJ2-6; perhaps TRBD1 as D (5 bases). Deletions cut 4 bases from V and 0 bases from J, with 11 bases between. This CDR3 comprises 16 residues. Germline loops: CDR1 SGHRS, CDR2 YFSETQ. CDR3 coding DNA: TGCGCCAGCAGCAAAGACAGCTACTCTGGGGCCAACGTCCTGACTTTC. Protein: CASSKDSYSGANVLTF.

V is TRBV6-1 and J is TRBJ1-1; unclear D gene. Germline CDR1 reads MNHNS; CDR2 reads SASEGT. V lost 1 base to trimming and J lost 6 bases, with 9 bases between them. This CDR3 has 13 residues. The CDR3 sequence is CASSEGSQAEAFF. CDR3 DNA: TGTGCCAGCAGTGAAGGGAGTCAGGCTGAAGCTTTCTTT.

The chain uses TRBV20-1 and TRBJ1-2; D is ambiguous. The CDR3 covers 11 residues. Trimming shortened V by 6 bases and J by 2 bases, and 7 bases separated the two germline ends. CDR1 DFQATT and CDR2 SNEGSKA come from the germline V gene (reference sequence). CDR3 DNA sequence: TGCAGTGCCCAGGAAAACTATGGCTACACCTTC. Translated, it gives CSAQENYGYTF.

This rearrangement joins TRBV15 to TRBJ2-7; 7 bases match TRBD1. The V and J ends lost 1 base and 3 bases, in that order; junction bases with no gene match: 6. The CDR3 length is 15 residues. Germline-derived CDR1 and CDR2 are LNHNV and YYDKDF (reference sequence). CDR3 in amino acids: CATSRGRGIFYEQYF. In DNA, the CDR3 is TGTGCCACCAGCAGAGGCAGGGGGATATTCTACGAGCAGTACTTC.

The chain carries TRBV25-1 and TRBJ2-1; 9 bases fit TRBD1. V lost 5 bases to trimming and J lost 5 bases; unmatched junction nucleotides: 7. The CDR3 spans 15 residues. Per the germline V gene, CDR1 is MGHDK and CDR2 is SYGVNS. The chain's CDR3 is CASSKPGQGHNEQFF. The CDR3 DNA follows: TGTGCCAGCAGTAAACCGGGACAGGGACACAATGAGCAGTTCTTC.

CDR3 loop: CASRQGQGKATEAFF. CDR3 sequence (DNA): TGTGCCAGCAGGCAGGGACAGGGAAAGGCCACTGAAGCTTTCTTT. The chain has TRBV6-6 and TRBJ1-1; TRBD1 aligns across 9 bases. Per germline, CDR1 MNHNY and CDR2 SVGAGI (reference sequence). CDR3 length equals 15 residues. J lost 4 bases, V lost 6 bases, and 9 bases had no gene match.

V and J are TRBV6-5 and TRBJ2-3, with TRBD2 matching 7 bases. From germline, CDR1 is MNHEY and CDR2 SVGAGI. The junction had 11 bases not matched to a gene; V was cut back by 0 bases and J by 8 bases. The CDR3 has 16 residues. CDR3 sequence reads: CASSYSEARWGGTQYF. Written as DNA, the CDR3 is TGTGCCAGCAGTTACTCTGAGGCCAGGTGGGGGGGTACGCAGTATTTT.

The J gene is TRBJ2-2, the V gene TRBV9; TRBD1 matches at 7 bases. Germline CDR1 is SGDLS and CDR2 is YYNGEE. The trim removed 7 bases at V and 3 bases at J, leaving 3 bases unmatched. The CDR3 is made up of 13 amino acids. CDR3 bases: TGTGCCAGCCTCGACAGGGACACCGGGGAGCTGTTTTTT. Translation gives CASLDRDTGELFF.

V gene TRBV5-1 combines with J gene TRBJ2-7; D remains ambiguous. The germline V gene has CDR1 SGHRS and CDR2 YFSETQ. The V gene lost 2 bases and the J gene lost 2 bases, with 11 bases spanning the gap. CDR3 length equals 14 residues. CDR3 region: CASSLEAFTYEQYF. The CDR3 DNA follows: TGCGCCAGCAGCTTAGAAGCGTTCACCTACGAGCAGTACTTC.

V is TRBV6-1 and J is TRBJ2-1; 10 bases are shared with TRBD2. This CDR3 has 14 residues. Unmatched junction bases numbered 7, after V lost 6 bases and J lost 8 bases. Germline CDR1 and CDR2: MNHNS and SASEGT. The CDR3 protein is CASSPSGSFDEQFF. CDR3 DNA sequence: TGTGCCAGCAGCCCTAGCGGGAGTTTTGATGAGCAGTTCTTC.

This clone was recorded once. V usage is TRBV28 and J usage is TRBJ2-3, with D tentatively TRBD1 (5 bases). Looked up from germline, CDR1 is MDHEN and CDR2 is SYDVKM. There are 18 residues in the CDR3. V shed 0 bases and J shed 1 base, with 17 bases lying between them. The CDR3, as DNA: TGTGCCAGCAGTTTATGCCAAGGCAGGGATATTTGCACAGATACGCAGTATTTT. It specifies CASSLCQGRDICTDTQYF.

This clone has a single count. This sequence joins TRBV5-1 and TRBJ2-1, with TRBD2 identical over 11 bases. The germline V gene encodes CDR1 SGHRS and CDR2 YFSETQ. V shed 5 bases and J 7 bases; nucleotides not matched to a gene: 8. The CDR3 is made up of 15 amino acids. The DNA for the CDR3 is TGCGCCAGCAGGCCGGGACTAGCGGCCACGAATGAGCAGTTCTTC. This gives the protein CASRPGLAATNEQFF.

The chain recombines TRBV29-1 with TRBJ2-7; weak D call: TRBD2 (6 bases). V was trimmed by 0 bases and J by 1 base, leaving 10 bases between them. The CDR3 has 14 amino acids. Germline-derived CDR1 and CDR2 are SQVTM and ANQGSEA. Written as DNA, the CDR3 is TGCAGCGTTGAAGATCGAGGACTATCCTACGAGCAGTACTTC. Protein product: CSVEDRGLSYEQYF.

The V call is TRBV4-3, the J call TRBJ2-5, with TRBD1 matching 11 bases. This CDR3 region has 16 residues. From germline, CDR1 is LGHNA and CDR2 YSLEER. V trimming: 1 base; J trimming: 5 bases; junction bases outside the gene matches: 6. CDR3: CASSQGTGGDRETQYF. In DNA form, the CDR3 reads TGCGCCAGCAGCCAAGGGACAGGGGGCGATCGGGAGACCCAGTACTTC.

The rearrangement uses TRBV5-1 and TRBJ1-2; D uncertain. V lost 0 bases to trimming and J lost 3 bases, with 6 bases between them. The CDR3 runs 13 residues. CDR1 SGHRS and CDR2 YFSETQ come from the germline V gene. This chain's CDR3 is CASSLDPHYGYTF. The DNA of the CDR3 is TGCGCCAGCAGCTTGGACCCGCACTATGGCTACACCTTC.

This sequence joins TRBV7-2 and TRBJ2-3, with D perhaps TRBD1 or TRBD2 (5 bases each). CDR1 and CDR2 from the germline V gene are SGHTA and FQGNSA. This CDR3 spans 16 amino acids. V was pared by 1 base and J by 4 bases, with 15 bases between. CDR3 nucleotides: TGTGCCAGCAGCTTAGGCGGTCCCGGGGCGGCAGATACGCAGTATTTT. This codes for CASSLGGPGAADTQYF.

The J gene is TRBJ2-2, the V gene TRBV14, with 8 bases matching TRBD1. Germline values: CDR1 SGHDN, CDR2 FVKESK. V trimming: 8 bases; J trimming: 5 bases; junction bases outside the gene matches: 7. This CDR3 is built from 14 residues. CDR3 sequence reads: CASSRQGKTGELFF. CDR3 nucleotides: TGTGCCAGCTCGAGACAGGGGAAAACCGGGGAGCTGTTTTTT.

This chain joins TRBV2 and TRBJ1-5; 9 positions agree with TRBD1. The junction had 6 bases not matched to a gene; V was cut back by 5 bases and J by 1 base. Germline V gene data show CDR1 as SNHLY and CDR2 as FYNNEI. The CDR3 contains 16 residues. The chain's CDR3 is CASSKQGAQSNQPQHF. DNA of the CDR3: TGTGCCAGCAGTAAACAGGGGGCTCAGAGCAATCAGCCCCAGCATTTT.

The chain recombines TRBV5-1 with TRBJ2-5; D is perhaps TRBD1 (5 bases). The germline V gene encodes CDR1 SGHRS and CDR2 YFSETQ. V lost 3 bases and J 7 bases, leaving 16 bases between the germline ends. The CDR3 loop spans 14 amino acids. This CDR3 is CASSSTQGRGTQYF. CDR3 DNA: TGCGCCAGCAGCTCGACTCAGGGTAGGGGGACCCAGTACTTC.

The rearrangement links TRBV6-5 to TRBJ2-1; the D is unclear. V shed 2 bases and J shed 3 bases, with 5 bases lying between them. The CDR3 extends over 13 amino acids. CDR1 is MNHEY, CDR2 SVGAGI, per germline. The CDR3 region is CASSYRDYNEQFF. In nucleotides, the CDR3 is TGTGCCAGCAGTTACAGGGACTACAATGAGCAGTTCTTC.

The chain couples TRBV11-3 to TRBJ2-5; 7 bases fit TRBD1. V lost 5 bases and J lost 2; bases outside the gene matches: 2. Looked up from germline, CDR1 is SGHNT and CDR2 is YENEEA. The CDR3 runs 13 residues. Here the CDR3 reads CASSPGQQETQYF. The CDR3 DNA reads TGTGCCAGCAGCCCGGGACAGCAAGAGACCCAGTACTTC.

The V gene is TRBV7-9, the J gene TRBJ2-4, with 10 bases that match TRBD1. The CDR3 contains 19 residues. Germline V CDR1 and CDR2: SEHNR, FQNEAQ (reference sequence). J lost 1 base, V lost 3 bases, and 12 bases had no gene match. CDR3 sequence: CASSLRDRGGPTAKNIQYF. Written as DNA, the CDR3 is TGTGCCAGCAGCTTGAGGGACAGGGGAGGGCCGACGGCCAAAAACATTCAGTACTTC.